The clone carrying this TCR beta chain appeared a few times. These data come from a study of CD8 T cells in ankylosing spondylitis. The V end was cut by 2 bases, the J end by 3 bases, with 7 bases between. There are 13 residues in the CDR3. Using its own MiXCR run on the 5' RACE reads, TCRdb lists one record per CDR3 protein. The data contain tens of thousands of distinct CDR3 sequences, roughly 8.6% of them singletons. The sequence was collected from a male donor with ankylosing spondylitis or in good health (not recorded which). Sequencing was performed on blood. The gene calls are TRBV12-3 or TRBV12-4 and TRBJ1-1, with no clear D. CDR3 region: CASSLIADTEAFF. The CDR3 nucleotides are TGTGCCAGCAGTTTAATAGCAGACACTGAAGCTTTCTTT.